A single sample gave rise to the 24 T cell receptor beta chains below, sequenced in a study of Graves' ophthalmopathy and Graves' hyperthyroidism. RNA transcripts were the template, and TCR beta CDR3 regions were amplified from them. The authors performed first-round RT-PCR with HTBI primers and then a second-round multiplex PCR. One entry per CDR3 protein results from TCRdb running MiXCR on the multiplex PCR reads. The sample lists roughly 350,000 distinct CDR3 sequences, about a sixth occurring once. Input material: peripheral blood. The receptors originated from an adult woman with stable Graves' hyperthyroidism.

This clonotype has just a few counts. The V gene is TRBV19, the J gene TRBJ1-5, with TRBD1 as a possible D gene (5 bases). The last part of the DNA fits TRBJ2-3 better; the J call may be wrong. Germline CDR1 reads LNHDA; CDR2 reads SQIVND (reference sequence). The CDR3 is 15 residues long. As DNA, the CDR3 is TGTGCCAGTAGTATAGCGGGCAGGGCCAATCAGCCCCAGTATTTT. Translating it yields CASSIAGRANQPQYF.

This clonotype showed up many times. This chain links TRBV28 with TRBJ2-7; D is possibly TRBD2 (6 bases). Germline assignment: CDR1 MDHEN and CDR2 SYDVKM. This CDR3 is built from 15 residues. Trimming removed 5 bases at V and 4 bases at J, with 18 bases between. The CDR3 sequence: CASSIRDLGAYEQYF. The CDR3 nucleotides read TGTGCCAGCAGTATCCGGGACTTAGGGGCTTACGAGCAGTACTTC.

This clonotype was detected only a few times. This sequence joins TRBV4-1 and TRBJ1-6; tentative D call: TRBD1 (5 bases). From germline, CDR1 is MGHRA and CDR2 YSYEKL. Trimming removed 0 bases from V and 7 bases from J, with 13 bases in between. This CDR3 spans 16 amino acids. The CDR3 spells CASSQDGGFGNSPLHF. The CDR3 DNA sequence: TGCGCCAGCAGCCAAGACGGGGGATTTGGGAATTCACCCCTCCACTTT.

The sample holds a few counts of this clonotype. This chain links TRBV5-1 with TRBJ2-2; D ambiguous. Looked up from germline, CDR1 is SGHRS and CDR2 is YFSETQ. The V end was cut by 4 bases, the J end by 0 bases, with 16 bases between. The CDR3 is 17 residues long. The CDR3 loop reads CASSHLPTDANTGELFF. The CDR3 nucleotides read TGCGCCAGCAGCCATCTTCCCACAGATGCGAACACCGGGGAGCTGTTTTTT. Based on the CDR3 plus reference TRBV5-1 and TRBJ2-2, the full variable domain is KAGVTQTPRYLIKTRGQQVTLSCSPISGHRSVSWYQQTPGQGLQFLFEYFSETQRNKGNFPGRFSGRQFSNSRSEMNVSTLELGDSALYLCASSHLPTDANTGELFFGEGSRLTVL.

On this clonotype: It may be a read error: a sequence one base away is much more abundant. This rearrangement joins TRBV30 to TRBJ1-2; D gene unclear. CDR3 length: 15 amino acids. Germline CDR1 reads GTSNPN; CDR2 reads SVGIG (reference sequence). CDR3 sequence: CAWSLPTQVNYGSTF. CDR3 DNA: TGTGCCTGGTCCCTCCCGACTCAGGTCAACTATGGCTCCACCTTC.

The sample holds many counts of this clonotype. This chain links TRBV6-2 or TRBV6-3 with TRBJ2-5; D remains ambiguous. CDR1 is MNHEY, CDR2 SVGEGT, per germline. The length of the CDR3 is 15 residues. Trimming cost V 10 bases and J 8 bases, with 26 bases left between them. The CDR3 bases are TGTGCCACCTCGGTTAATGGAAACTGGATGGAAACCCAGTACTTC. Translation: CATSVNGNWMETQYF.

This clonotype was found many times. This rearrangement joins TRBV20-1 to TRBJ1-1; the D is unclear. CDR3 length: 16 residues. V lost 3 bases and J lost 3, with 20 bases in between. CDR1 and CDR2 (germline): DFQATT, SNEGSKA (reference sequence). The CDR3 DNA sequence: TGCAGTGCTAGTCATTATCGCGGGGAAGCTTACACTGAAGCTTTCTTT. Translating it yields CSASHYRGEAYTEAFF.

This clonotype was detected many times. The V and J genes are TRBV28 and TRBJ2-5, with TRBD1 identical over 10 bases. V was pared by 2 bases and J by 5 bases, with 5 bases of the junction left unmatched. Germline CDR1 reads MDHEN; CDR2 reads SYDVKM. This CDR3 region has 15 residues. The CDR3 is CASSLRQGAWETQYF. In nucleotides, the CDR3 is TGTGCCAGCAGTTTACGACAGGGGGCGTGGGAGACCCAGTACTTC.

This clonotype was observed at least ten times. CDR3 nucleotide sequence: TGTGCCAGCAGCCCGGGGGGGGTAGAGCAGTACTTC. It codes for CASSPGGVEQYF. The chain uses TRBV27 and TRBJ2-7; 8 nucleotides match TRBD2. With V trimmed by 6 bases and J by 7 bases, 5 bases remained unmatched. Germline CDR1 MNHEY, CDR2 SMNVEV (reference sequence). The CDR3 has 12 residues.

The sample holds a few counts of this clonotype. The CDR3 DNA reads as TGTGCCAGCAGCCAAGAAAGGGCGGGAGGGGGTACCGGGGAGCTGTTTTTT. Amino acid sequence: CASSQERAGGGTGELFF. The gene calls are TRBV4-2 and TRBJ2-2; TRBD2 agrees at 9 bases. From germline, CDR1 is LGHNA and CDR2 YNFKEQ. The CDR3 is 17 amino acids. V lost 0 bases, J lost 5 bases, and 7 bases stayed unmatched.

Many counts were recorded for this clonotype. The CDR3 reads CASSLSGSNIQYF. The CDR3 nucleotides read TGTGCCAGCAGTTTATCGGGTTCGAACATTCAGTACTTC. V gene TRBV27 combines with J gene TRBJ2-4; D unresolved. V lost 0 bases and J lost 7, with 7 bases in between. The CDR3 spans 13 residues. From germline, CDR1 is MNHEY and CDR2 SMNVEV (reference sequence).

This clonotype has ten or more counts. The chain uses TRBV2 and TRBJ1-1, with 9 bases matching TRBD1. After removal of 6 bases from V and 7 bases from J, the junction contained 6 bases not matched to a gene. The CDR3 has 13 amino acids. The germline V gene has CDR1 SNHLY and CDR2 FYNNEI. The CDR3: CASSGDRAGEAFF. The CDR3 nucleotides are TGTGCCAGCAGCGGGGACAGGGCGGGTGAAGCTTTCTTT.

In this sample, this clonotype turned up many times. The chain recombines TRBV29-1 with TRBJ2-7; TRBD1 aligns across 8 bases. Trimming took 6 bases from V and 2 from J; bases not matched to a gene: 9. The CDR3 totals 14 residues. Germline V gene data show CDR1 as SQVTM and CDR2 as ANQGSEA. The chain's CDR3 is CSVVYRGAPYEQYF. CDR3 sequence (DNA): TGCAGCGTGGTATACAGGGGGGCCCCCTACGAGCAGTACTTC.

This clonotype was seen repeatedly, ten times or more. This chain joins TRBV7-9 and TRBJ2-4; perhaps TRBD1 as D (5 bases). The CDR3 extends over 17 amino acids. With 0 bases removed from V and 2 bases from J, the gap between germline ends came to 14 bases. Germline CDR1 is SEHNR and CDR2 is FQNEAQ (reference sequence). The CDR3 DNA follows: TGTGCCAGCAGCTTAGCGAGGCAGGGTGGGACCAAAAACATTCAGTACTTC. Protein sequence: CASSLARQGGTKNIQYF.

This clonotype was picked up many times. The chain recombines TRBV29-1 with TRBJ2-7; 9 bases fit TRBD1. Germline V gene data show CDR1 as SQVTM and CDR2 as ANQGSEA. The CDR3 length is 16 residues. The V and J ends lost 4 bases and 3 bases, in that order; junction bases with no gene match: 13. The DNA of the CDR3 is TGCAGCGTTGGACTTCTTGGGACAGGGCATCTCTACGAGCAGTACTTC. This translates into CSVGLLGTGHLYEQYF.

This clonotype has a count of ten or more. The chain has TRBV29-1 and TRBJ2-5; D is unresolved. Trimming removed 5 bases from V and 4 bases from J, with 17 bases in between. Germline V lookup: CDR1 SQVTM, CDR2 ANQGSEA. This CDR3 has 14 residues. The CDR3 nucleotides are TGCAGCGTTCATTGGGCCCGAGTCCCAGAGACCCAGTACTTC. It is translated as CSVHWARVPETQYF.

The sample holds many counts of this clonotype. The rearrangement joins TRBV29-1 to TRBJ2-7, with 13 bases aligning to TRBD2. CDR1 SQVTM and CDR2 ANQGSEA come from the germline V gene. This CDR3 comprises 17 residues. V lost 1 base to trimming and J lost 3 bases; unmatched junction nucleotides: 9. CDR3 protein: CSVEGLRLAGGDYEQYF. In DNA form, the CDR3 reads TGCAGCGTTGAAGGTCTCAGACTAGCGGGAGGAGACTACGAGCAGTACTTC.

This clonotype occurred many times. The chain links TRBV2 to TRBJ1-3; 7 bases match TRBD1. CDR1 is SNHLY, CDR2 FYNNEI, per germline. There are 15 residues in the CDR3. Trimming cost V 7 bases and J 0 bases; bases outside gene matches: 6. Here the CDR3 DNA reads TGTGCCAGCAACAAGGACAGGAGCTCTGGAAACACCATATATTTT. Its protein product is CASNKDRSSGNTIYF.

This clonotype was recorded at least ten times. A much larger clonotype is one base distant, so this may be a read error. The V gene is TRBV7-2, the J gene TRBJ2-5; D might be TRBD2 (5 bases). Germline V CDR1 and CDR2: SGHTA, FQGNSA. The CDR3 totals 17 residues. Between the trimmed V and J ends, which lost 2 bases and 4 bases, there was a span of 20 bases. The CDR3 region has the DNA TGTGCCAGCAGCTTATACCGACTACGGGCCGAGAGAGAGACCCAGTACTTC. It codes for CASSLYRLRAERETQYF.

This clonotype was counted many times. This chain links TRBV20-1 with TRBJ2-7, with TRBD2 as a possible D gene (5 bases). Germline V CDR1 and CDR2: DFQATT, SNEGSKA (reference sequence). Trimming took 4 bases from V and 4 from J, leaving 23 bases between them. This CDR3 has 16 amino acids. The CDR3 region is CSATPLLSGARYEQYF. DNA for the CDR3: TGCAGTGCTACTCCCCTTCTCAGCGGAGCGAGGTACGAGCAGTACTTC.

The rearrangement uses TRBV7-8 and TRBJ1-1, with D uncertain. The CDR3 extends over 12 amino acids. Trimming removed 4 bases from V and 4 bases from J, with 7 bases in between. Germline CDR1 reads SGHVS; CDR2 reads FQNEAQ. Here the CDR3 reads CASSSHGTEAFF. DNA for the CDR3: TGTGCCAGCAGCTCTCATGGCACTGAAGCTTTCTTT. The full variable domain, completed using reference TRBV7-8 and TRBJ1-1, is GAGVSQSPRYKVAKRGQDVALRCDPISGHVSLFWYQQALGQGPEFLTYFQNEAQLDKSGLPSDRFFAERPEGSVSTLKIQRTQQEDSAVYLCASSSHGTEAFFGQGTRLTVV.

The V and J genes are TRBV12-3 or TRBV12-4 and TRBJ2-7; D may be TRBD2 (6 bases). Trimming removed 7 bases from V and 3 bases from J, with 16 bases in between. This CDR3 has 14 amino acids. CDR3 sequence reads: CASTGGLTNYEQYF. The CDR3 DNA sequence: TGTGCCAGCACCGGGGGACTTACCAACTACGAGCAGTACTTC.

In its sample, this clonotype was seen many times. The J gene is TRBJ1-5, the V gene TRBV6-2 or TRBV6-3; D gene ambiguous. Between the trimmed V and J ends, which lost 2 bases and 0 bases, there was a span of 5 bases. Germline assignment: CDR1 MNHEY and CDR2 SVGEGT. CDR3 size: 14 residues. The CDR3 DNA follows: TGTGCCAGCAGTTACAGTAATAGCAATCAGCCCCAGCATTTT. Protein: CASSYSNSNQPQHF.

This clonotype appeared many times. V gene TRBV11-2 combines with J gene TRBJ2-7; 11 bases are a match to TRBD2. Germline V CDR1 and CDR2: SGHAT, FQNNGV. CDR3 length: 18 residues. Trimming cost V 6 bases and J 1 base; bases outside gene matches: 14. The CDR3 is CASRPIEGTSGNSYEQYF. The CDR3, as DNA: TGTGCCAGCAGACCAATAGAGGGGACTAGCGGCAATTCCTACGAGCAGTACTTC.